This T cell receptor (beta chain) emerged from a study of siplizumab effects on memory and regulatory T cells. Trimming took 1 base from V and 8 from J, leaving 9 bases between them. CDR1 and CDR2 from the germline V gene are SGHDN and FVKESK. The CDR3 loop spans 13 amino acids. Study-wide findings and caveats: Treg-derived clones made up an average of about 64% of mappable alloreactive CD4+ clones with siplizumab and over 25% in controls. Naive T cells appeared more varied than memory cells and looked like key alloresponse contributors. Tracing alloreactive clones into unstimulated subsets worked for only a minor fraction of them.

Notes on this clone: What it binds is not known.

Data came from immunoSEQ multiplex PCR; TCRdb stores just in-frame clones and leaves some out. Of about 75,000 clones detected, roughly 93% appear once; the ten largest clones hold 5%. Input material: CD8+ T cells sorted from blood. The chain recombines TRBV14 with TRBJ2-1; tentatively, D is TRBD1 (5 bases). This sequence originates from a human donor in good health. The CDR3 sequence is CASSQVLGHEQFF. The CDR3 nucleotides are TGTGCCAGCAGCCAAGTGCTGGGGCATGAGCAGTTCTTC.